The clone carrying this T cell receptor beta chain was picked up a small number of times. Its antigen is as yet unknown. This specimen comes from a study of identical twins. Only healthy Caucasians were enrolled as donors. The germline V and J ends were trimmed by 8 bases and 8 bases, with 16 bases remaining between them. The CDR3 is made up of 14 amino acids. Germline CDR1 reads ENHRY; CDR2 reads SYGVKD. TCRdb recomputed calls from the 5' RACE reads with MiXCR, one row per CDR3 protein. The profile covers more than 1.5 million distinct CDR3 sequences, with 32% appearing a single time and 0.27% taken by the ten largest. The study's findings and limits: Alpha sequences out of frame and shared by twins had excess low generation probability. Findings came from cross-sectional statistics, without long-term follow-up of donors.

The sequencing input was cord blood. The chain recombines TRBV10-3 with TRBJ1-6; D remains unclear. The source of this sequence is a newborn girl in good health. The DNA for the CDR3 is TGTGCCATCGCGGCTTGGCATATCTATTCACCCCTCCACTTT. Translating it yields CAIAAWHIYSPLHF.